The next 10 T cell receptor beta chains were all read from a single sample in a study of shared clonotypes between healthy human individuals. TCRdb keeps only in-frame clones here, not all; method: immunoSEQ multiplex PCR. This table holds about 1.5 million clones, approximately 98% found once. Material for sequencing was naive CD4+ T cells sorted from blood. Specified subset: CD45RA+ positively selected. These receptors originate from a man aged 25-45 years in good health.

V and J are TRBV5-6 and TRBJ1-1; D call uncertain. The CDR3 loop spans 11 amino acids. The germline V and J ends were trimmed by 3 bases and 9 bases, with 9 bases remaining between them. The germline V gene has CDR1 SGHDT and CDR2 YYEEEE. The CDR3 spells CASSYSGQAFF. The CDR3 nucleotides read TGTGCCAGCAGCTACAGTGGGCAAGCTTTCTTT.

This rearrangement joins TRBV5-4 to TRBJ2-5; no clear D gene. This CDR3 has 12 amino acids. V was clipped by 0 bases and J by 5 bases, with 5 bases between them. Germline CDR1 SGHNT, CDR2 YYREEE (reference sequence). The CDR3 coding sequence is TGTGCCAGCAGCTTGGAGCTTGAGACCCAGTACTTC. Residues: CASSLELETQYF.

The genes are TRBV29-1 and TRBJ1-1; perhaps TRBD1 as D (6 bases). The V gene's germline CDR1 is SQVTM and CDR2 ANQGSEA. The CDR3 is 13 residues long. The V end lost 6 bases, the J end lost 2 bases, and 13 bases lay between the germline ends. CDR3 sequence reads: CSVATGSNTEAFF. The CDR3 DNA reads as TGCAGCGTCGCCACAGGGAGTAACACTGAAGCTTTCTTT.

This clone showed up just once. CDR3 protein: CASSHYPNLGRMNTEAFF. CDR3 coding DNA: TGTGCCAGCAGCCATTACCCCAATCTTGGACGGATGAACACTGAAGCTTTCTTT. The chain combines TRBV28 with TRBJ1-1, with unresolved D. CDR1 is MDHEN, CDR2 SYDVKM, per germline. Trimming took 6 bases from V and 0 from J, leaving 23 bases between them. The CDR3 sequence is 18 residues long.

This chain links TRBV27 with TRBJ2-1; perhaps TRBD2 as D (5 bases). The CDR3 is made up of 16 amino acids. The V end was cut by 4 bases, the J end by 5 bases, with 18 bases between. Germline V gives CDR1 MNHEY, CDR2 SMNVEV (reference sequence). This chain's CDR3 is CASSSTKRRLHNEQFF. The CDR3 DNA is TGTGCCAGCAGTTCAACCAAGCGGAGACTTCACAATGAGCAGTTCTTC.

The V call is TRBV11-3, the J call TRBJ2-1, with D possibly being TRBD1 or TRBD2 (5 bases each). The germline V gene has CDR1 SGHNT and CDR2 YENEEA. The V and J ends lost 5 bases and 6 bases respectively, with 11 bases between them. This CDR3 is 13 amino acids long. As DNA, the CDR3 is TGTGCCAGCAGCCGGGGACCTCGCAATGAGCAGTTCTTC. It is translated as CASSRGPRNEQFF.

The chain uses TRBV11-2 and TRBJ2-3; D is uncertain. V dropped 2 bases and J dropped 1 base, with 10 bases sitting between them. The CDR3 loop spans 15 amino acids. The germline V gene encodes CDR1 SGHAT and CDR2 FQNNGV. The CDR3 loop is CASSLWQFGTDTQYF. In DNA, the CDR3 is TGTGCCAGCAGCTTATGGCAGTTTGGCACAGATACGCAGTATTTT. Complete variable domain (other parts from reference TRBV11-2 and TRBJ2-3): EAGVAQSPRYKIIEKRQSVAFWCNPISGHATLYWYQQILGQGPKLLIQFQNNGVVDDSQLPKDRFSAERLKGVDSTLKIQPAKLEDSAVYLCASSLWQFGTDTQYFGPGTRLTVL.

The V call is TRBV7-6, the J call TRBJ2-1; weak D call: TRBD2 (5 bases). Deletions cut 1 base from V and 1 base from J, with 11 bases between. The CDR3 totals 16 residues. Per the germline V gene, CDR1 is SGHVS and CDR2 is FNYEAQ. Written as DNA, the CDR3 is TGTGCCAGCAGCTTAGTCCCCACGGGATCCTACAATGAGCAGTTCTTC. Its translation is CASSLVPTGSYNEQFF.

The V and J genes are TRBV7-2 and TRBJ1-1; a weak D match, TRBD1 (6 bases). Trimming took off 7 bases at V and 1 base at J, with 25 bases between the two ends. The CDR3 contains 18 residues. Germline CDR1 is SGHTA and CDR2 is FQGNSA. CDR3 region: CASTKGVGARGPNTEAFF. The CDR3 region has the DNA TGTGCCAGCACAAAAGGGGTGGGGGCAAGGGGACCGAACACTGAAGCTTTCTTT.

The chain uses TRBV6-6 and TRBJ1-5, with TRBD1 matching over 7 bases. After removal of 2 bases from V and 0 bases from J, the junction contained 4 bases not matched to a gene. CDR1 is MNHNY and CDR2 is SVGAGI in the germline V gene (reference sequence). The CDR3 consists of 16 residues. CDR3 coding DNA: TGTGCCAGCAGTTACCGGGGACAGAATAGCAATCAGCCCCAGCATTTT. This gives the protein CASSYRGQNSNQPQHF.